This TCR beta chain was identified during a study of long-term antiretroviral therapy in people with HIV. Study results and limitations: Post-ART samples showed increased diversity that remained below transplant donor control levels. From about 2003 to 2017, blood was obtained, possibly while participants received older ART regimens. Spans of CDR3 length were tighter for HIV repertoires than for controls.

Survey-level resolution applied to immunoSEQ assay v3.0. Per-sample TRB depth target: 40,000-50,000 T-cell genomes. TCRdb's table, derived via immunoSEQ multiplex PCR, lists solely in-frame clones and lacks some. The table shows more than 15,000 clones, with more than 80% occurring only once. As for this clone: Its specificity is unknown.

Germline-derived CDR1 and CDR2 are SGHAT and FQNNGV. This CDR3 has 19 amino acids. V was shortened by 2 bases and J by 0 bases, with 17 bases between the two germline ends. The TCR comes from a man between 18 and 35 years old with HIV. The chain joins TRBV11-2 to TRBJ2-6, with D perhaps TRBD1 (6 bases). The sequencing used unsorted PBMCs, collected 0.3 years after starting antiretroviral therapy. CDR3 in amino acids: CASSLLRRRGSSGANVLTF. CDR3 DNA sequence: TGTGCCAGCAGCTTACTTCGGAGAAGGGGGAGCTCTGGGGCCAACGTCCTGACTTTC.